This entry lists 29 T cell receptor beta chains sequenced from one sample in a study of cytomegalovirus exposure and HLA in healthy donors. The PCR ran on 60 Vbeta and 13 Jbeta primers. Generated by immunoSEQ multiplex PCR, the TCRdb table keeps only in-frame clones and is missing some. Of roughly 130,000 clones in the sample, about 79% are singletons; the top ten hold about 2%. The sample consisted of PBMCs. These receptors were taken from a man in his late teens or twenties in good health and CMV-seronegative.

This chain uses TRBV9 with TRBJ2-1, with TRBD2 identical over 11 bases. The trim removed 4 bases at V and 4 bases at J, leaving 7 bases unmatched. Per germline, CDR1 SGDLS and CDR2 YYNGEE. This CDR3 has 16 residues. The CDR3 region is CASSSYSGREYNEQFF. In nucleotides, the CDR3 is TGTGCCAGCAGCTCTTATAGCGGGAGGGAATACAATGAGCAGTTCTTC.

Of note for this clone: This may come from a read error, since a much larger clone is one base off. CDR3 DNA sequence: TGTGCCGGCAGTGAGTCCGGGAGCACAGATACGCAGTATTTT. It specifies CAGSESGSTDTQYF. The chain recombines TRBV6-4 with TRBJ2-3; no firm D call. CDR3 length equals 14 residues. CDR1 is MRHNA and CDR2 is SNTAGT in the germline V gene.

The chain joins TRBV4-1 to TRBJ2-7; a possible D gene is TRBD2 (5 bases). The CDR3 is 15 amino acids. V was clipped by 1 base and J by 2 bases, with 12 bases between them. Germline V gene data show CDR1 as MGHRA and CDR2 as YSYEKL. The DNA for the CDR3 is TGCGCCAGCAGCCAAGCCTCCAGCGGACCCTACGAGCAGTACGTC. Its translation: CASSQASSGPYEQYV.

The chain carries TRBV28 and TRBJ2-7; no firm D call. Germline V gene data show CDR1 as MDHEN and CDR2 as SYDVKM. V gave up 3 bases and J gave up 6 bases, with 9 bases separating them. CDR3 length equals 12 residues. The CDR3 sequence is CASSLGFSEQYF. The CDR3 region has the DNA TGTGCCAGCAGTTTGGGCTTTAGCGAGCAGTACTTC.

The J gene is TRBJ2-5, the V gene TRBV6-5, with 9 bases matching TRBD1. The CDR3 contains 15 residues. Germline trimming cut 5 bases from V and 4 bases from J; bases unmatched to any gene: 8. Germline V CDR1 and CDR2: MNHEY, SVGAGI. The CDR3 DNA sequence: TGTGCCAGCAGTCCCGGGACAGGGATGGTAGAGACCCAGTACTTC. Translating it yields CASSPGTGMVETQYF.

This chain links TRBV7-6 with TRBJ2-5; tentatively, D is TRBD2 (6 bases). The CDR3 spans 17 residues. Germline CDR1 and CDR2: SGHVS and FNYEAQ. V was trimmed by 5 bases and J by 1 base, leaving 20 bases between them. The CDR3 DNA sequence: TGTGCCAGCAGCCCCGGGTGGGGGGAGGCCTTCCAAGAGACCCAGTACTTC. Amino acid sequence: CASSPGWGEAFQETQYF.

The CDR3 DNA reads TGTGCCACCAGCAGTTCGAGGCAACTGAGCTCCTACAATGAGCAGTTCTTC. Protein: CATSSSRQLSSYNEQFF. The chain couples TRBV15 to TRBJ2-1; D is ambiguous. V was trimmed by 3 bases and J by 0 bases, leaving 15 bases between them. The CDR3 extends over 17 amino acids. CDR1 is LNHNV, CDR2 YYDKDF, per germline (reference sequence).

V usage is TRBV10-2 and J usage is TRBJ2-7; either TRBD1 or TRBD2 may supply D (5 bases each). There are 13 residues in the CDR3. From germline, CDR1 is WSHSY and CDR2 SAAADI. Trimming stripped 0 bases from V and 5 bases from J, with 8 bases between. In nucleotides, the CDR3 is TGCGCCAGCAGTGAGTCTGAGGGACACGAGCAGTACGTC. This codes for CASSESEGHEQYV.

A single count supports this clone. V usage is TRBV4-3 and J usage is TRBJ2-5, with D uncertain. The J call is doubtful: the DNA matches TRBJ2-7 better. The CDR3 consists of 15 residues. Germline assignment: CDR1 LGHNA and CDR2 YSLEER. The CDR3, as DNA: TGCGCCAGCAGCCAAAGCCCCGAATCACACTACGAGCAGTACTTC. Encoded protein: CASSQSPESHYEQYF.

The V call is TRBV18, the J call TRBJ1-1; 12 nucleotides line up with TRBD1. Trimming cost V 6 bases and J 11 bases; bases outside gene matches: 10. The V gene's germline CDR1 is KGHSH and CDR2 LQKENI. CDR3 length equals 14 residues. CDR3 residues: CASSAGQGANEAFF. CDR3 coding DNA: TGTGCCAGCTCGGCGGGACAGGGGGCTAATGAGGCTTTCTTT.

The chain joins TRBV7-9 to TRBJ2-1; TRBD2 agrees at 13 bases. Per the germline V gene, CDR1 is SEHNR and CDR2 is FQNEAQ (reference sequence). This CDR3 is 17 amino acids long. V was pared by 5 bases and J by 8 bases, with 12 bases of the junction left unmatched. The DNA of the CDR3 is TGTGCCAGCAGCCCCCGGACTAGCGGGAGATATTGGGATGAGCAGTTCTTC. It specifies CASSPRTSGRYWDEQFF.

This chain joins TRBV7-3 and TRBJ1-1; 9 positions match TRBD1. The CDR3 has 14 residues. Germline-derived CDR1 and CDR2 are SGHTA and FQGTGA. Unmatched junction bases numbered 4, after V lost 4 bases and J lost 4 bases. CDR3 coding DNA: TGTGCCAGCAGCTCCCAGGGACAGGGCACTGAAGCTTTCTTT. Translation: CASSSQGQGTEAFF.

The J gene is TRBJ2-1, the V gene TRBV4-1; D is perhaps TRBD2 (6 bases). Germline CDR1 MGHRA, CDR2 YSYEKL. The CDR3 sequence is 15 residues long. Trimming shortened V by 4 bases and J by 9 bases, and 19 bases separated the two germline ends. CDR3 sequence: CASSLDSGVPGEQFF. The CDR3 DNA is TGCGCCAGCAGCCTCGATTCGGGAGTCCCGGGTGAGCAGTTCTTC.

This chain links TRBV27 with TRBJ1-1; 7 bases fit TRBD1. The V gene end was trimmed by 2 bases and the J gene end by 3 bases; junction bases not matched to a gene: 6. The V gene's germline CDR1 is MNHEY and CDR2 SMNVEV (reference sequence). The CDR3 covers 15 residues. CDR3 in DNA: TGTGCCAGCAGTTTACGGGCAGGGGGTGACACTGAAGCTTTCTTT. It encodes CASSLRAGGDTEAFF.

This rearrangement joins TRBV18 to TRBJ1-3, with a tentative D call TRBD1 (5 bases). The CDR3 is made up of 19 amino acids. Germline CDR1 KGHSH, CDR2 LQKENI. The V and J ends lost 6 bases and 4 bases respectively, with 28 bases between them. The CDR3 spells CASSLQRTTNSVEGNTIYF. Here the CDR3 DNA reads TGTGCCAGCTCCCTCCAGAGGACAACAAACTCCGTGGAGGGAAACACCATATATTTT.

The V and J genes are TRBV6-4 and TRBJ2-2; the D gene is possibly TRBD2 (6 bases). The CDR3 consists of 14 residues. Trimming pared 6 bases from V and 6 bases from J, leaving 14 bases between. Per the germline V gene, CDR1 is MRHNA and CDR2 is SNTAGT. Written as DNA, the CDR3 is TGTGCCAGCAGGGGGACTGAGGGTCCCGGGGAGCTGTTTTTT. This gives the protein CASRGTEGPGELFF.

In the case of this clone: Germline and junction disagree at one end, which may indicate a read error. The V call is TRBV7-9, the J call TRBJ2-3, with D possibly being TRBD2 (6 bases). Germline lookup yields CDR1 SEHNR and CDR2 FQNEAQ (reference sequence). The length of the CDR3 is 13 residues. CDR3 coding DNA: TGTGCCAGCAGCTTAGAGGCCAGTCGCGGGGATCATTTT. It encodes CASSLEASRGDHF.

V gene TRBV7-9 combines with J gene TRBJ2-5; D is perhaps TRBD1 (6 bases). V was trimmed by 2 bases and J by 4 bases, leaving 20 bases between them. Germline CDR1 reads SEHNR; CDR2 reads FQNEAQ (reference sequence). CDR3 size: 17 residues. CDR3 sequence (DNA): TGTGCCAGCAGCTTATTTGTTATTTCGGGGACAACAGAGACCCAGTACTTC. Its protein is CASSLFVISGTTETQYF.

The V gene is TRBV6-5, the J gene TRBJ2-7; 7 bases match TRBD1. The CDR3 covers 13 residues. V trimming: 8 bases; J trimming: 2 bases; junction bases outside the gene matches: 6. Germline CDR1 is MNHEY and CDR2 is SVGAGI. DNA for the CDR3: TGTGCCAGCGTGGACAGGAACACCTACGAGCAGTACTTC. Its translation is CASVDRNTYEQYF.

The chain recombines TRBV2 with TRBJ1-2, with 8 bases matching TRBD1. The CDR3 contains 14 residues. The V gene end was trimmed by 3 bases and the J gene end by 4 bases; junction bases not matched to a gene: 4. Germline V gene sequence: CDR1 SNHLY, CDR2 FYNNEI. DNA of the CDR3: TGTGCCAGCAGTGACAGGGGGCGGGTCTATGGCTACACCTTC. It yields the protein CASSDRGRVYGYTF.

This chain links TRBV7-9 with TRBJ2-1; TRBD2 agrees at 10 bases. V dropped 5 bases and J dropped 3; count of bases not matched to a gene: 10. Germline-derived CDR1 and CDR2 are SEHNR and FQNEAQ (reference sequence). This CDR3 is 17 amino acids long. The CDR3: CASSHTSSGGYYNEQFF. The CDR3 coding sequence is TGTGCCAGCAGCCATACCTCTAGCGGGGGTTACTACAATGAGCAGTTCTTC.

The gene calls are TRBV6-6 and TRBJ1-1; D not resolved. V was shortened by 6 bases and J by 1 base, with 12 bases between the two germline ends. CDR1 and CDR2 from the germline V gene are MNHNY and SVGAGI (reference sequence). The CDR3 is 14 residues long. The CDR3 DNA reads TGTGCCAGCAGACCCCGCGGCCAGAACACTGAAGCTTTCTTT. Encoded protein: CASRPRGQNTEAFF.

This clone was counted a few times. The V call is TRBV7-6, the J call TRBJ2-5, with D unclear. CDR3 length: 13 residues. Looked up from germline, CDR1 is SGHVS and CDR2 is FNYEAQ. Trimming left V 5 bases short and J 1 base short, with 8 bases between. CDR3 in amino acids: CASSPTRQETQYF. CDR3 DNA: TGTGCCAGCAGCCCGACACGCCAAGAGACCCAGTACTTC.

The chain couples TRBV9 to TRBJ2-3; a possible D gene is TRBD2 (5 bases). The CDR3 contains 15 residues. Deletions cut 3 bases from V and 6 bases from J, with 17 bases between. Germline V CDR1 and CDR2: SGDLS, YYNGEE. CDR3 sequence (DNA): TGTGCCAGCAGCGCCCGGGGAAGCGGCGGGGATACGCAGTATTTT. It codes for CASSARGSGGDTQYF.

The chain employs TRBV7-2 and TRBJ2-7; 11 bases are a match to TRBD1. CDR3 length: 17 residues. The V segment lost 2 bases and the J segment 4 bases; nucleotides outside the gene matches: 10. CDR1 is SGHTA, CDR2 FQGNSA, per germline. In DNA, the CDR3 is TGTGCCAGCAGCTTACGGTCCGGGACAGGGGGGGGGTACGAGCAGTACTTC. Translation gives CASSLRSGTGGGYEQYF.

This rearrangement joins TRBV28 to TRBJ1-2, with D maybe TRBD1 (6 bases). The CDR3 covers 13 residues. V lost 6 bases to trimming and J lost 5 bases, with 13 bases between them. CDR1 and CDR2 (germline): MDHEN, SYDVKM. The CDR3 DNA reads TGTGCCAGCAGGATACAGGGTCGGTATGGCTACACCTTC. Its protein product is CASRIQGRYGYTF.

The V and J genes are TRBV27 and TRBJ1-2; a possible D gene is TRBD1 (5 bases). Trimming took off 2 bases at V and 2 bases at J, with 18 bases between the two ends. The CDR3 loop spans 17 amino acids. CDR1 is MNHEY and CDR2 is SMNVEV in the germline V gene (reference sequence). For the CDR3, the DNA is TGTGCCAGCAGTTTAGATACCCCTGGACAAGGCAACTATGGCTACACCTTC. This sequence encodes CASSLDTPGQGNYGYTF.

This clone was observed a single time. The chain uses TRBV4-1 and TRBJ2-1, with 10 nucleotides matching TRBD1. The CDR3 consists of 16 residues. With V trimmed by 1 base and J by 7 bases, 7 bases remained unmatched. CDR1 is MGHRA, CDR2 YSYEKL, per germline. The CDR3 DNA reads as TGCGCCAGCAGCCAAGGAGGGACAGGGGCCTTTAATGAGCAGTTCTTC. Translation: CASSQGGTGAFNEQFF.

The V and J genes are TRBV30 and TRBJ1-2; D uncertain. The CDR3 length is 13 residues. Per the germline V gene, CDR1 is GTSNPN and CDR2 is SVGIG (reference sequence). V lost 0 bases to trimming and J lost 2 bases, with 7 bases between them. The CDR3 sequence is CAWSVLVNYGYTF. The CDR3, as DNA: TGTGCCTGGAGTGTACTAGTAAACTATGGCTACACCTTC.